Listed here is a single TCR beta chain. From germline, CDR1 is SNHLY and CDR2 FYNNEI. V lost 0 bases and J 8 bases, leaving 22 bases between the germline ends. The CDR3 sequence is 18 residues long. This sample stems from a study of blood T cell repertoires in COVID-19. The assay was immunoSEQ multiplex PCR, and TCRdb's table has in-frame clones only and misses some. This table holds roughly 300,000 clones, 83% found once. Material: peripheral blood. The chain employs TRBV2 and TRBJ1-4; D is ambiguous. This TCR derives from a woman in her fifties or sixties with acute or convalescent COVID-19. This CDR3 reads CASSEAHNKFLVGEKLFF. CDR3 coding DNA: TGTGCCAGCAGTGAAGCGCACAATAAGTTCTTAGTCGGGGAAAAACTGTTTTTT.